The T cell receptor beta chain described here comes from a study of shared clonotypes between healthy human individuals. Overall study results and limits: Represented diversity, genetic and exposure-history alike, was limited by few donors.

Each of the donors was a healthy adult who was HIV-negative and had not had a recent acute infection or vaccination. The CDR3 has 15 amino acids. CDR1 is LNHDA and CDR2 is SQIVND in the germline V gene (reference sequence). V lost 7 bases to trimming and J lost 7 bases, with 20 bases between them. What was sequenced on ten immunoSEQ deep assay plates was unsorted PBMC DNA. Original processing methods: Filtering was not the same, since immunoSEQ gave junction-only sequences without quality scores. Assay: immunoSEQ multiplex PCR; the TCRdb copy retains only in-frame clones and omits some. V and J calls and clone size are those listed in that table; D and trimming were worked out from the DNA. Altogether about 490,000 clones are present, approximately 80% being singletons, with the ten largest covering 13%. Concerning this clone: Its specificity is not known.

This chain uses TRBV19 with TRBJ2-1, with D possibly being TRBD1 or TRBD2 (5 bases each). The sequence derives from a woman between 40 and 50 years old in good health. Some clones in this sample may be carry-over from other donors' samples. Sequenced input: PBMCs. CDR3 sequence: CASTTHRTRGNEQFF. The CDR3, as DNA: TGTGCCAGTACCACACACAGGACCCGCGGGAATGAGCAGTTCTTC.